The T cell receptor beta chain described here comes from a study of cytomegalovirus exposure and HLA in healthy donors. General study points: Researchers reported in a later analysis that a missense DCLRE1C variant was tied to TCR beta V- and J-gene trimming. Earlier results showed most TCR beta V segments being productive about 87% or about 30% of the time.

This CDR3 contains 16 residues. The trim removed 0 bases at V and 3 bases at J, leaving 4 bases unmatched. CDR1 is SGHRS, CDR2 YFSETQ, per germline. Comment on this clone: What it binds is unknown.

The PCR was carried out with 60 Vbeta primers and 13 Jbeta primers. The authors' processing: Later reanalysis found about 80 million unique TCR beta chains, 9 million to 12 million of them shared. This table comes from immunoSEQ multiplex PCR, and its TCRdb copy is limited to in-frame clones, with some not included. V and J calls plus clone size are reproduced from that table; the DNA served to infer D and trimming. The ten top clones account for around 0.6%, within a sample of some 84,000 clones. Sequencing used PBMCs. This receptor was identified in a man between 45 and 60 years old in good health and CMV-seronegative. The chain joins TRBV5-1 to TRBJ2-7; 12 bases fit TRBD1. The CDR3 coding sequence is TGCGCCAGCAGCTTGGGGGGGGACAGGGGGCTCTACGAGCAGTACTTC. Encoded protein: CASSLGGDRGLYEQYF.